This entry is about one T cell receptor beta chain. What it recognizes is unknown. The CDR3 covers 14 residues. The germline V gene has CDR1 MDHEN and CDR2 SYDVKM. The data were obtained in a study of CXCR3-negative and CXCR3-positive naive CD8 T cells. Study-wide results and limits: Partially decreased CXCR3 expression was recorded after cryopreservation, and fresh PBMCs were used in most assays.

5' RACE that incorporated UMI labels was used to prepare the TRB cDNA libraries. TCRdb re-called the 5' RACE reads; one entry per CDR3 protein, DNA not given. Its table lists 100,000 to 150,000 distinct CDR3 sequences. This sequence was found in a human donor in good health. Some clones in this sample may be carry-over from other donors' samples. Sequenced: naive CXCR3- CD8+ T cells from blood. Stated subset: CD45RO-CCR7+CD27+CD95- naive CD8+ T cells lacking CXCR3 (TNR3-). The gene calls are TRBV28 and TRBJ1-6. CDR3 region: CASSPESYNSPLHF.